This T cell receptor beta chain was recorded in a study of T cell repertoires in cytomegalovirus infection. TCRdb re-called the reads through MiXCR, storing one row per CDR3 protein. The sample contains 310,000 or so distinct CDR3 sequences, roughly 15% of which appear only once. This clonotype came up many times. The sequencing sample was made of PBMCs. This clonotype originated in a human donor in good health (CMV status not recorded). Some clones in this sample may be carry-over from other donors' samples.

For the CDR3, the DNA is TGTGCCAGCAGCGACCTAGCGGGGAGGGAAGAGACCCAGTACTTC. Its translation is CASSDLAGREETQYF. J is TRBJ2-5 and V is TRBV27; TRBD2 agrees at 9 bases. Losses at the gene ends were 6 bases for V and 3 bases for J; bases not matched to a gene: 8. The V gene's germline CDR1 is MNHEY and CDR2 SMNVEV (reference sequence). There are 15 residues in the CDR3.